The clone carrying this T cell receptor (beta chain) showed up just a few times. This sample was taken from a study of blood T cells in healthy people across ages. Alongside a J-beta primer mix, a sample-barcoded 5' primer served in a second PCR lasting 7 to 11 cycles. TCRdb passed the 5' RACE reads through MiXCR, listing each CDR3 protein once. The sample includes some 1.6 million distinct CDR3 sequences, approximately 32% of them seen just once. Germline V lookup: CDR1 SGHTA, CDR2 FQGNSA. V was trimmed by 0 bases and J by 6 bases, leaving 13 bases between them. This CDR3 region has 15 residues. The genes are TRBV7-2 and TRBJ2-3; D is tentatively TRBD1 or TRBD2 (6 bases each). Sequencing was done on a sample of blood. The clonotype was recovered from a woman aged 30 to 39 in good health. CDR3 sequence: CASSLAGGRADTQYF. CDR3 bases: TGTGCCAGCAGCTTAGCGGGGGGCAGAGCGGATACGCAGTATTTT.